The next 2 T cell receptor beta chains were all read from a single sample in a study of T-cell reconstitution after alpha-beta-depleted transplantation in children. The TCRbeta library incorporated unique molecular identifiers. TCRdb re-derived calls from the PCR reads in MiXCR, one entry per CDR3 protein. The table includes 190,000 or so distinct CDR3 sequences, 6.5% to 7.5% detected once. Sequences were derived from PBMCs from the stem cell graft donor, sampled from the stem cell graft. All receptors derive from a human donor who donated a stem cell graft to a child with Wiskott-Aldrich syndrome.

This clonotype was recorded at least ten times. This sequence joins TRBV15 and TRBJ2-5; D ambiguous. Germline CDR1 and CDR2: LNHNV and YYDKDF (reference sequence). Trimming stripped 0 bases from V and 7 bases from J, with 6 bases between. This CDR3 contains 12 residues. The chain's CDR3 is CATSRDRATQYF. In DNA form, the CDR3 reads TGTGCCACCAGCAGAGATAGGGCGACCCAGTACTTC.

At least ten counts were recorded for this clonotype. The CDR3, as DNA: TGTGCCAGCAGTTTAGAGGGGCGGTCTGGGGCCAACGTCCTGACTTTC. This sequence encodes CASSLEGRSGANVLTF. V and J are TRBV12-3 or TRBV12-4 and TRBJ2-6, with TRBD1 as a possible D gene (5 bases). The length of the CDR3 is 16 residues. The V gene lost 1 base and the J gene lost 1 base, with 8 bases spanning the gap.